The rows below give T cell receptor beta chains drawn from one sample of a study of blood T cell repertoires in COVID-19. The protocol was immunoSEQ multiplex PCR, while the TCRdb copy is restricted to in-frame clones and leaves out a portion. The sample shows 210,000 or so clones, 88% of them seen only once. Sequenced sample: peripheral blood. The receptors derive from a woman aged 60 to 75 with acute or convalescent COVID-19. CDR3s include the opening cysteine and the closing phenylalanine or tryptophan. A D gene is named only where the DNA matches it firmly. The size entry is marked missing in some rows and otherwise reads once, few, many or a size class.

J gene	D gene	clone size	V gene	CDR3 DNA	CDR3 protein
TRBJ2-7	TRBD1	.	TRBV5-1	TGCGCCAGTCGACCCGGGACAGGGGCCTACGAGCAGTACTTC	CASRPGTGAYEQYF
TRBJ2-3	.	.	TRBV7-9	TGTGCCAGCAGCTTATATCAAGCTATCACAGATACGCAGTATTTT	CASSLYQAITDTQYF
TRBJ1-4	.	.	TRBV19	TGTGCCAGTAGTATCTCTGCAACTAATGAAAAACTGTTTTTT	CASSISATNEKLFF
TRBJ2-1	TRBD2	.	TRBV24-1	TGTGCCACCAGTTCCCCGGGACTAGCGGGATATGGTGAGCAGTTCTTC	CATSSPGLAGYGEQFF
TRBJ2-1	.	.	TRBV7-9	TGTGCCAGCACCCGTCCAAGAGGTGAGCAGTTCTTC	CASTRPRGEQFF
TRBJ1-1	.	.	TRBV7-2	TGTGCCAGCAGCTTAGACCGGTCGCGAAGCACTGAAGCTTTCTTT	CASSLDRSRSTEAFF
TRBJ2-5	TRBD1	.	TRBV27	TGTGCCAGCAGTTTCCAGGGGGCCGGTGAGACCCAGTACTTC	CASSFQGAGETQYF
TRBJ1-3	TRBD1	few	TRBV28	TGTGCCAGCAGCCCAGGGGGTGGAAACACCATATATTTT	CASSPGGGNTIYF
TRBJ1-4	.	.	TRBV30	TGTGCCTGGAGGCCGGGTAGTGCAACTAATGAAAAACTGTTTTTT	CAWRPGSATNEKLFF
TRBJ2-4	.	.	TRBV10-2	TGCGCCAGCAGTGAGTCGTGGAGAGCCAAAAACATTCAGTACTTC	CASSESWRAKNIQYF
TRBJ2-7	.	.	TRBV9	TGTGCCAGCAGCGCGGACGGCGGGGCCTACGAGCAGTACTTC	CASSADGGAYEQYF
TRBJ1-6	TRBD1	.	TRBV5-8	TGTGCCAGCAGCTTGGTACAGGGGGGCTCCTATAATTCACCCCTCCACTTT	CASSLVQGGSYNSPLHF
TRBJ2-5	TRBD2	.	TRBV5-4	TGTGCCAGCAGCACCCAGCGGGACCGCCAAGAGACCCAGTACTTC	CASSTQRDRQETQYF
TRBJ2-5	TRBD1	.	TRBV7-9	TGTGCCAGCAGCCCGGGACAGGGGACGCGAGAGACCCAGTACTTC	CASSPGQGTRETQYF
TRBJ1-5	.	once	TRBV18	TGTGCCAGCTCAACGGACAGCATCAATCAGCCCCAGCATTTT	CASSTDSINQPQHF
TRBJ2-5	TRBD1	.	TRBV29-1	TGCAGCGTCTTCCCGGGACAGGGAAGATGGCAAGAGACCCAGTACTTC	CSVFPGQGRWQETQYF
TRBJ1-2	TRBD1	.	TRBV27	TGTGCCAGCAGTTTAACCGGCTCGACAGGGGGCTTAGGCTACACCTTC	CASSLTGSTGGLGYTF
TRBJ2-2	.	.	TRBV27	TGTGCCAGTAGTTTAAGGGAGCGGTCGAACACCGGGGAGCTGTTTTTT	CASSLRERSNTGELFF
TRBJ2-2	.	.	TRBV7-6	TGTGCCAGCAGCTTAAATTATGGGACAAACACCGGGGAGCTGTTTTTT	CASSLNYGTNTGELFF
TRBJ1-1	.	many	TRBV6-6	TGTGCCAGCAGTTTGACTAGGGTAGAAACTGAAGCTTTCTTT	CASSLTRVETEAFF
TRBJ1-5	.	.	TRBV7-6	TGTGCCAGCAGTAAATTTAGTCGGGGGGAGGGGTCCCAGCATTTT	CASSKFSRGEGSQHF
TRBJ2-7	TRBD1	once	TRBV10-1	TGCGCCAGCAGTGCGGACAGGGGCTCCTACGAGCAGTACTTC	CASSADRGSYEQYF
TRBJ2-7	.	few	TRBV13	TGTGCCAGCAGCTTAGGCCGGGGGACCCCTTCCTACGAGCAGTACTTC	CASSLGRGTPSYEQYF
TRBJ1-5	.	.	TRBV10-3	TGTGCCATCAGTGATTCAGGGAGGCAGCCCCAGCATTTT	CAISDSGRQPQHF
TRBJ2-7	.	few	TRBV7-9	TGTGCCAGCAGCTCCCCAACAGGAACTCCCTACGAGCAGTACTTC	CASSSPTGTPYEQYF
TRBJ1-1	.	once	TRBV5-6	TGTGCCAGCAGCCTGACCCGGGGGACTGAAGCTTTCTTT	CASSLTRGTEAFF
TRBJ2-5	TRBD1	.	TRBV6-5	TGTGCCAGCAGCCCCGGGACAGGGTCGGAGACCCAGTACTTC	CASSPGTGSETQYF
TRBJ1-4	.	.	TRBV28	TGTGCCAGCAGTAGCAACTACTTAAAACTGTTTTTT	CASSSNYLKLFF